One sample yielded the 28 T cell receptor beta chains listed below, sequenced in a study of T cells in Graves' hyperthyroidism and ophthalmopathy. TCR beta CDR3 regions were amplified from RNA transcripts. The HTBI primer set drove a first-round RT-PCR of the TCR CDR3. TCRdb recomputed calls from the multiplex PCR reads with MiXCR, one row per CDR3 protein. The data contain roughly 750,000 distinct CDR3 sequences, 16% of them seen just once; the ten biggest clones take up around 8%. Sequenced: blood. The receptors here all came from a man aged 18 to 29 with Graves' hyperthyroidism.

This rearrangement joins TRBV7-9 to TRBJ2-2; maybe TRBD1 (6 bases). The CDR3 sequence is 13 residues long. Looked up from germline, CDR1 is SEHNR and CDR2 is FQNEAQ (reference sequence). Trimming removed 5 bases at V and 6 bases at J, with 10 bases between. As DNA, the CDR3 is TGTGCCAGCAGCCCAGGGGCCCCCGGGGAGCTGTTTTTT. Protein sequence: CASSPGAPGELFF.

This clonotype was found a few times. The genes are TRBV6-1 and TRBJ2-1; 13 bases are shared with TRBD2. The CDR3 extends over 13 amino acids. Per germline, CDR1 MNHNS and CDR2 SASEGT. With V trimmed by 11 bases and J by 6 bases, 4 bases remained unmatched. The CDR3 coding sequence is TGTGCCGGAACTAGCGGGAGGGTCAATGAGCAGTTCTTC. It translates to CAGTSGRVNEQFF.

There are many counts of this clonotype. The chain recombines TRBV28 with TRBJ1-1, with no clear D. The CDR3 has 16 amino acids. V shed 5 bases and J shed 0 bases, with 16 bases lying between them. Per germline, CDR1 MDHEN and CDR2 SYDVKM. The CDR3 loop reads CASSLSKGYMNTEAFF. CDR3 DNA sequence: TGTGCCAGCAGTCTCTCAAAGGGCTACATGAACACTGAAGCTTTCTTT. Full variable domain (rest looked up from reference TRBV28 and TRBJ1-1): DVKVTQSSRYLVKRTGEKVFLECVQDMDHENMFWYRQDPGLGLRLIYFSYDVKMKEKGDIPEGYSVSREKKERFSLILESASTNQTSMYLCASSLSKGYMNTEAFFGQGTRLTVV.

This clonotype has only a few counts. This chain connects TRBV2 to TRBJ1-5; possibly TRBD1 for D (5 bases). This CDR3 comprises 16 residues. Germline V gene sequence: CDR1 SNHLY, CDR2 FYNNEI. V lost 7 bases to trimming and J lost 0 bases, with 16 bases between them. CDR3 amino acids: CASNGHGGFSNQPQHF. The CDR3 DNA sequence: TGTGCCAGCAACGGCCACGGGGGTTTTAGCAATCAGCCCCAGCATTTT. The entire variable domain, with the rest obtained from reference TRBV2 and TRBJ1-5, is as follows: EPEVTQTPSHQVTQMGQEVILRCVPISNHLYFYWYRQILGQKVEFLVSFYNNEISEKSEIFDDQFSVERPDGSNFTLKIRSTKLEDSAMYFCASNGHGGFSNQPQHFGDGTRLSIL.

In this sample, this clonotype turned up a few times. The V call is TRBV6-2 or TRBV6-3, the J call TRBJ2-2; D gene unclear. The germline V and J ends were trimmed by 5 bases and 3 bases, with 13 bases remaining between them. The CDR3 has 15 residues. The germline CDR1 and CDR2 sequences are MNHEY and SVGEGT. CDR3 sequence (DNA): TGTGCCAGCAGTAACGGCCACGATTACACCGGGGAGCTGTTTTTT. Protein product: CASSNGHDYTGELFF.

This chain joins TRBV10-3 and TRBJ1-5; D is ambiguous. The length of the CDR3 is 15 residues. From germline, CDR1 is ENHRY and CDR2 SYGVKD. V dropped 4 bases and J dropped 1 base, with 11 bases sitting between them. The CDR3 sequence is CAISGTGLSNQPQHF. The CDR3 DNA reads TGTGCCATCAGTGGTACGGGGTTGAGCAATCAGCCCCAGCATTTT.

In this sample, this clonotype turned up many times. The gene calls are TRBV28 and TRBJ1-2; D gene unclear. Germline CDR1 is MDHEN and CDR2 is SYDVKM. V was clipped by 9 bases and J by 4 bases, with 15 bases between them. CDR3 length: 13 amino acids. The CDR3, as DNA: TGTGCCAGTTACCCCGGGAATTTCTATGGCTACACCTTC. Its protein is CASYPGNFYGYTF.

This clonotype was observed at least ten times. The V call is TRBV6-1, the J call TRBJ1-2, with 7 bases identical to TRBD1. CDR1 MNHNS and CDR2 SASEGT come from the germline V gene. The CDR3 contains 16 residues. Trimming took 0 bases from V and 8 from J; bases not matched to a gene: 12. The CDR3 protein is CASSEAGAGGGYGYTF. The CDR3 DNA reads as TGTGCCAGCAGTGAAGCAGGGGCAGGGGGAGGTTACGGCTACACCTTC.

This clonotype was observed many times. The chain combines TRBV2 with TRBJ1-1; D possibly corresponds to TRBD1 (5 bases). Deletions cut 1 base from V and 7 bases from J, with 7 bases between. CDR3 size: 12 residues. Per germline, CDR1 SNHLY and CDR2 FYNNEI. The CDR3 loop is CASSEGRGEAFF. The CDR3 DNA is TGTGCCAGCAGTGAAGGGAGGGGTGAAGCTTTCTTT.

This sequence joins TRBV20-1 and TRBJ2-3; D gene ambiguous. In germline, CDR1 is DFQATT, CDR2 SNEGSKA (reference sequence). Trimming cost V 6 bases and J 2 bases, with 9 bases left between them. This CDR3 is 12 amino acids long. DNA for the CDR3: TGCAGTGCACCTCTCCTCACAGATACGCAGTATTTT. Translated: CSAPLLTDTQYF.

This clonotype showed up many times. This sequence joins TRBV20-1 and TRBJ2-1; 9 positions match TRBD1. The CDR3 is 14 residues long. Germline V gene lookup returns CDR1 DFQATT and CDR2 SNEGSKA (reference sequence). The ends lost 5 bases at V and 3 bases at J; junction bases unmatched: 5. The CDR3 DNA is TGCAGTGCTGACGGGACAGGGAACTACAATGAGCAGTTCTTC. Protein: CSADGTGNYNEQFF.

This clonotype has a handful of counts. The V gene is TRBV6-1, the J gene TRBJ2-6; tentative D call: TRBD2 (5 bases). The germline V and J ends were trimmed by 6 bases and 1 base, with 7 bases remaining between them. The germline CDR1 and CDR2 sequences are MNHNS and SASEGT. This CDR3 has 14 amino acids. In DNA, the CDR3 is TGTGCCAGCAGGAGGACTTCTGGGGCCAACGTCCTGACTTTC. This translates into CASRRTSGANVLTF.

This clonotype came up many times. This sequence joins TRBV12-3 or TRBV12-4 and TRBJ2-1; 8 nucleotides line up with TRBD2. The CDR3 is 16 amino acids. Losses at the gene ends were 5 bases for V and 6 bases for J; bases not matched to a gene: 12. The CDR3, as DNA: TGTGCCAGCAGTGCCCGCTGGGCGGGAGGACCCAATGAGCAGTTCTTC. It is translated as CASSARWAGGPNEQFF.

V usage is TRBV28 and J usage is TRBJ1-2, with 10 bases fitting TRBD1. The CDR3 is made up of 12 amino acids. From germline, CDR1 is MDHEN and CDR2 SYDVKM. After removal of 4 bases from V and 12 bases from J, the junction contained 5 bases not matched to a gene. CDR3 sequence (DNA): TGTGCCAGCAGTTCGACAGGGGGCAGAAACACCTTC. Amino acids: CASSSTGGRNTF.

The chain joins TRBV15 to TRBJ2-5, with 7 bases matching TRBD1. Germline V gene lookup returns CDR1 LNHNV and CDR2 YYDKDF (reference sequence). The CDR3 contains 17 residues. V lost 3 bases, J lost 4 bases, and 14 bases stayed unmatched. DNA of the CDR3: TGTGCCACCAGCAGGGAATTCCGAACAGGGGAGAGAGAGACCCAGTACTTC. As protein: CATSREFRTGERETQYF.

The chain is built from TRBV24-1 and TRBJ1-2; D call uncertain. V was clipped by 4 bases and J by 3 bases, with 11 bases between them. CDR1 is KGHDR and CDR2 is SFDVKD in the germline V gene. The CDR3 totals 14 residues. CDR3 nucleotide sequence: TGTGCCACCAGTGACAATGTCGGCCACTATGGCTACACCTTC. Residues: CATSDNVGHYGYTF.

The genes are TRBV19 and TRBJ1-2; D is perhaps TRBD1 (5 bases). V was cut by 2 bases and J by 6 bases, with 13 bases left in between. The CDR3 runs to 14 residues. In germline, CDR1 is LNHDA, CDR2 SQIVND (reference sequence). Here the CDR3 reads CASSIYSGDHGYTF. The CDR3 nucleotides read TGTGCCAGTAGTATATACTCGGGGGATCATGGCTACACCTTC.

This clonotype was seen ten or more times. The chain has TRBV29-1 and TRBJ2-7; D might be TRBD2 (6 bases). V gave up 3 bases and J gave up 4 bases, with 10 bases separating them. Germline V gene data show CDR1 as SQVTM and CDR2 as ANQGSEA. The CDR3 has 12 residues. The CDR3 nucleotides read TGCAGCGTTGAGGAGGAGGGGTACGAGCAGTACTTC. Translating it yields CSVEEEGYEQYF.

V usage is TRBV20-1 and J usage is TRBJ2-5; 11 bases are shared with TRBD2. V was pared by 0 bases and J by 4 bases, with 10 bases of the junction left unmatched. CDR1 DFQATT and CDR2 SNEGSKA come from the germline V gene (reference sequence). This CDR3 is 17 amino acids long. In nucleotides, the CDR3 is TGCAGTGCTAGAGATCCGGCTAGCGGGAGGTCGGGAGAGACCCAGTACTTC. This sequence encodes CSARDPASGRSGETQYF.

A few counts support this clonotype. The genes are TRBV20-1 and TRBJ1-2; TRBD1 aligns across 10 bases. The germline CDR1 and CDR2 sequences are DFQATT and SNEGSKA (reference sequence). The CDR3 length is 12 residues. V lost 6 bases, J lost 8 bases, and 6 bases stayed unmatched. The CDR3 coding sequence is TGCAGTGCAAGACAGGGGGCGAGGGGCTACACCTTC. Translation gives CSARQGARGYTF.

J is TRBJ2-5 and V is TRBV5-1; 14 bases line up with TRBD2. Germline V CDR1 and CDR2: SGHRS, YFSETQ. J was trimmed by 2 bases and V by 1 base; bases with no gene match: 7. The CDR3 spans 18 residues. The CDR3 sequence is CASSLLGLAGGRQETQYF. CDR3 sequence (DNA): TGCGCCAGCAGCTTGCTCGGACTAGCGGGAGGTCGGCAAGAGACCCAGTACTTC.

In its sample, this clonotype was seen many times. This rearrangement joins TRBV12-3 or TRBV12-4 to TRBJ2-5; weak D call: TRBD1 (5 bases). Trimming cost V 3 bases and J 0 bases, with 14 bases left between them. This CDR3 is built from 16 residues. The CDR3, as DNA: TGTGCCAGCAGTTTGGGTAGGGGTCAGTACCAAGAGACCCAGTACTTC. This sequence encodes CASSLGRGQYQETQYF.

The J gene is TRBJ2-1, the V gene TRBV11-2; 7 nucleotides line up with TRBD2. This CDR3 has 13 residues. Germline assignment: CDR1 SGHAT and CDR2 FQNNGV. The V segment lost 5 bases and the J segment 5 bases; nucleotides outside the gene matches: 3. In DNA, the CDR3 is TGTGCCAGCAGCACGGGACTAAACAATGAGCAGTTCTTC. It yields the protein CASSTGLNNEQFF.

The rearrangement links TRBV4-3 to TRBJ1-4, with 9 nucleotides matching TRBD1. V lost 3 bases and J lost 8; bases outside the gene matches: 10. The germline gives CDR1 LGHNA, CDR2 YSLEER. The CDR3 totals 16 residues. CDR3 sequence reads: CASSHTIGQGKEKLFF. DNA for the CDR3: TGCGCCAGCAGCCATACCATCGGACAGGGGAAGGAAAAACTGTTTTTT.

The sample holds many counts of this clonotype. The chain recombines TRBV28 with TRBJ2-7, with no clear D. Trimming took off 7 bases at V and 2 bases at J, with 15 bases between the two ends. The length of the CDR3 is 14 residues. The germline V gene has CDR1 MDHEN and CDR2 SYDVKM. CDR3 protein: CASTPRANTYEQYF. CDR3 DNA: TGTGCCAGCACCCCCCGGGCAAACACCTACGAGCAGTACTTC.

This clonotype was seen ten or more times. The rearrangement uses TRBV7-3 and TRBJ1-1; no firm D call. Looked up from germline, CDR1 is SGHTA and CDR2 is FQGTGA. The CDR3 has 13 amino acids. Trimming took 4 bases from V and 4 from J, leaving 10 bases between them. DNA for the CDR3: TGTGCCAGCAGCTCGGACCCGGGCACTGAAGCTTTCTTT. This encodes CASSSDPGTEAFF.

The CDR3 region is CASSPWAPGSPEAFF. For the CDR3, the DNA is TGCGCCAGCAGCCCTTGGGCTCCGGGAAGCCCTGAAGCTTTCTTT. This chain uses TRBV4-1 with TRBJ1-1, with D hard to call. CDR3 length: 15 amino acids. Trimming pared 4 bases from V and 6 bases from J, leaving 18 bases between. Per germline, CDR1 MGHRA and CDR2 YSYEKL.

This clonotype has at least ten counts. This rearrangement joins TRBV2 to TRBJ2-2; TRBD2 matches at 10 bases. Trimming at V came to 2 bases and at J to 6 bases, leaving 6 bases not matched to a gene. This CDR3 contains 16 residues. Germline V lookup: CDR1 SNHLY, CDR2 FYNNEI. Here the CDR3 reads CASSESASGSAGELFF. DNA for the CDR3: TGTGCCAGCAGTGAATCGGCTAGCGGGAGCGCCGGGGAGCTGTTTTTT.